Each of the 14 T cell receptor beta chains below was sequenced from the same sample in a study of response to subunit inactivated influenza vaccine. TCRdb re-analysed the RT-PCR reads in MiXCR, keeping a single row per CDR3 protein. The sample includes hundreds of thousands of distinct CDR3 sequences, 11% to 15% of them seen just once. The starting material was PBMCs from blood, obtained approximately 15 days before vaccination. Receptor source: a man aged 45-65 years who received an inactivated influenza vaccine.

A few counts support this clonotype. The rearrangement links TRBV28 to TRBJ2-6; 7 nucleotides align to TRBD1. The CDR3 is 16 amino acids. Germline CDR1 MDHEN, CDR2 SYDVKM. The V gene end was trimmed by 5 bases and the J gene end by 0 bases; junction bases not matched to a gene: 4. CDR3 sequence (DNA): TGTGCCAGCAGTATGCGACAGGGCTCTGGGGCCAACGTCCTGACTTTC. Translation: CASSMRQGSGANVLTF.

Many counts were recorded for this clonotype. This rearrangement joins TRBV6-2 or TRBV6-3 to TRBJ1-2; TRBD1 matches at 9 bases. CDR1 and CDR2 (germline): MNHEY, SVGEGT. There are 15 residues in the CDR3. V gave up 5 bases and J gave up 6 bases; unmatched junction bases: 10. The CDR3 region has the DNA TGTGCCAGCAGTCAGTCCTGGACAGGGGAGGATGGCTACACCTTC. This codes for CASSQSWTGEDGYTF.

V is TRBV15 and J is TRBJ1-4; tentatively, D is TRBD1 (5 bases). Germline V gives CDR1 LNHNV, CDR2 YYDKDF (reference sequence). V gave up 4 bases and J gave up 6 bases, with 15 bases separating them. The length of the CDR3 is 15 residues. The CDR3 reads CATSIGDLGDEKLFF. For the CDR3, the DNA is TGTGCCACCAGCATAGGGGACTTAGGAGATGAAAAACTGTTTTTT.

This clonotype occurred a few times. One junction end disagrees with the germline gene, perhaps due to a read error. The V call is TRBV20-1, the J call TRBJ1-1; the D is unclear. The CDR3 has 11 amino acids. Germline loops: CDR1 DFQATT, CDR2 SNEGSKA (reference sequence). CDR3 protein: CSVVRNPEAFF. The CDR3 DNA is TGCAGTGTAGTCCGGAACCCTGAAGCTTTCTTT.

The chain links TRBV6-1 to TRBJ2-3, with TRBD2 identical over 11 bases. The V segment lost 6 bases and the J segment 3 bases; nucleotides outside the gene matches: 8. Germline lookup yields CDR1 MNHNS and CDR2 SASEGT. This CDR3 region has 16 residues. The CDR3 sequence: CASSRLAGSGTDTQYF. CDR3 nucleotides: TGTGCCAGCAGCCGACTAGCGGGGTCGGGGACAGATACGCAGTATTTT.

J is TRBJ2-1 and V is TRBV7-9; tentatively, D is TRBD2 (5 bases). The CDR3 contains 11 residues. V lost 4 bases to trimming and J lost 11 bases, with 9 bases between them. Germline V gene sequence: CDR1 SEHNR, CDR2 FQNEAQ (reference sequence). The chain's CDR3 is CASSSTRKQFF. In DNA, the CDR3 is TGTGCCAGCAGCTCAACTAGAAAGCAGTTCTTC.

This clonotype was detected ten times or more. The CDR3 here is CASSQEIASTGDEQFF. The CDR3 DNA follows: TGTGCCAGCAGCCAAGAAATAGCGTCGACCGGGGATGAGCAGTTCTTC. The V gene is TRBV4-2, the J gene TRBJ2-1; D possibly corresponds to TRBD2 (5 bases). The CDR3 covers 16 residues. Looked up from germline, CDR1 is LGHNA and CDR2 is YNFKEQ. Trimming cost V 0 bases and J 8 bases, with 17 bases left between them.

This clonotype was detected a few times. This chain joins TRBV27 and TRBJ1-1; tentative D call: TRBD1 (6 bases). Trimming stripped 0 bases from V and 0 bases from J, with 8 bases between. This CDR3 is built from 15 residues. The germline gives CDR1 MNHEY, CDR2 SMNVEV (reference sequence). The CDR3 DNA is TGTGCCAGCAGTTTATCCGGGACACTGAACACTGAAGCTTTCTTT. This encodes CASSLSGTLNTEAFF.

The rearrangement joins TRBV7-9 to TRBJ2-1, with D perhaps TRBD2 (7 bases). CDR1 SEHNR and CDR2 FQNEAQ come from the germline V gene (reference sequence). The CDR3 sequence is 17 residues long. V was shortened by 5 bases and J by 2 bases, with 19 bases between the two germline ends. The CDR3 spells CASSPKGGGFPYNEQFF. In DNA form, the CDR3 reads TGTGCCAGCAGCCCAAAAGGGGGGGGGTTCCCCTACAATGAGCAGTTCTTC.

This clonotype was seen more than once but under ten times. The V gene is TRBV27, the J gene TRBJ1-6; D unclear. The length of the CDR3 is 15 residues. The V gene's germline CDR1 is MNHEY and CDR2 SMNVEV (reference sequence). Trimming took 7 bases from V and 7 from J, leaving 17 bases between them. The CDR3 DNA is TGTGCCAGCACCAGAGCGAGCCAGTACAATTCACCCCTCCACTTT. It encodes CASTRASQYNSPLHF.

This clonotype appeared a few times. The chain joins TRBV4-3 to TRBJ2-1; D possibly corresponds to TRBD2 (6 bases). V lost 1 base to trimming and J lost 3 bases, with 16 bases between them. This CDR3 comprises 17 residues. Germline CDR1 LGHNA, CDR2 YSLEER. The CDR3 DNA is TGCGCCAGCAGCCAAGGGGTGTCCGGGACTGTCTACAATGAGCAGTTCTTC. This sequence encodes CASSQGVSGTVYNEQFF.

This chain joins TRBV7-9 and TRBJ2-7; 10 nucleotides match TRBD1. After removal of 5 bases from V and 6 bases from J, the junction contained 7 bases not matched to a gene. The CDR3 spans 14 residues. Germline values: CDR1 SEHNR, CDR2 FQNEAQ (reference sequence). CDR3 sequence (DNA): TGTGCCAGCAGCCACGGGGGACAGGGGTTCGAGCAGTACTTC. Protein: CASSHGGQGFEQYF.

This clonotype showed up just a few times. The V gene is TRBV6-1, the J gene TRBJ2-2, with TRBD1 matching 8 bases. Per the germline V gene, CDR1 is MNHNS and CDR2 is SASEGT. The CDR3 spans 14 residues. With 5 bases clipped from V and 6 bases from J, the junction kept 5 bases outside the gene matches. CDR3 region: CASSRQGWAGELFF. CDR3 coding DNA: TGTGCCAGCAGTCGACAGGGGTGGGCCGGGGAGCTGTTTTTT.

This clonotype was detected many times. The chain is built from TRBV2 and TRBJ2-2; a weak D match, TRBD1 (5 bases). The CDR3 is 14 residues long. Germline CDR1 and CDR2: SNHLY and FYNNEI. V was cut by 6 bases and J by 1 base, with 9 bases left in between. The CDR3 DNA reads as TGTGCCAGCAGCCTCAGGGAGAACACCGGGGAGCTGTTTTTT. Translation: CASSLRENTGELFF.